This T cell receptor (beta chain) appears in the sequencing data of a study of shared clonotypes between healthy human individuals (dated by TCRdb to about 2020). Study-level background: The cohort included a few men and a couple of women between 18 and 49 years of age. To estimate repertoire size and how much clonotype sharing occurs between individuals, the study deeply sequenced the blood TCR repertoires of about five healthy adults. Per donor, three plates each were used for CD4 naive and CD4 memory, two for CD8 naive, and one for CD8 memory. Per donor, leukapheresis produced somewhere between about 0.85 and 8.9 billion PBMCs. To increase sequencing depth and limit assay-specific biases, different laboratories used diverse techniques to prepare libraries and sequence TCR repertoires.

CD8 naive samples were obtained by positive selection for CCR7 among CD45RO-negative cells, yielding a CD45RA+CCR7+ population from which TemRA cells were excluded. The donors were healthy, HIV-negative adults with no recently reported acute infections or vaccinations. All donors were Caucasian adults living in Nashville, Tennessee, USA. Blood was obtained by leukapheresis, after which PBMCs were separated by Ficoll-Histopaque density gradient centrifugation and cryopreserved in liquid nitrogen vapor phase. Analytical flow cytometry was used to check the purity and quantity of every magnetically sorted T cell population. Genomic DNA was isolated from every sorted fraction and measured by UV absorbance on a Nanodrop 2000c. Study-level results and caveats: Sharing across a handful of donors was observed for about 4.8% of naive CD4, under 4% of naive CD8, 2.3% of memory CD4, and around 0.42% of memory CD8 clonotypes. Naive subsets generally had larger estimated clonotype richness than memory subsets. Based on pairwise subsampling, the degree of clonotype sharing among donors was expected to be affected by sequencing depth. Higher generation probabilities were observed for clonotypes shared by all four sorted-subset donors than for non-shared clonotypes. Only blood was sampled, and tissue TCR repertoires likely differ from those in blood. The small number of donors limited the genetic and exposure-history diversity represented. Rarefaction of sorted-subset datasets indicated incomplete sequencing despite the large sequencing depth.

TCR CDR3 regions were amplified from genomic DNA by multiplex PCR using the deep immunoSEQ assay. Extracted genomic DNA from each cell subset was distributed evenly across all wells of several immunoSEQ 96-well plates, and each plate was treated as a replicate. For sorted subsets, each replicate PCR was loaded with about 0.2 ug genomic DNA, equivalent to 30,000 to 35,000 T cell genomes. The purified libraries were quantified using a Qubit 3.0 fluorometer, sized with a Bioanalyzer 2100, and then quantified again using the KAPA Library Quantification kit. Every immunoSEQ 96-well plate was sequenced on a dedicated single-read 150-cycle Illumina NextSeq 550 flow cell. The study's own analysis went as follows. Because the immunoSEQ output included only junctional sequences and no quality scores, the filtering could not be the same as the filtering used for full-length reads. To assign V/J genes and CDR3, sequences were annotated using PyIR, a Python wrapper for IgBLAST v1.9, with IMGT germline references. Any read was removed if the V/J assignment was weak (E-value above 1e-6), the CDR3 was missing, or the read contained stop codons, out-of-frame junctions, or ambiguous translated residues. V3J clonotypes were defined as sequences sharing the same inferred V gene, J gene, and CDR3 amino acid sequence. The percentage overlap between two repertoires was calculated by dividing the number of shared unique clonotypes by the size of the smaller repertoire. Repertoire richness was assessed with RTK rarefaction, the Chao1 estimator, and Recon v2.1 estimates of unobserved clonotypes. For all TCRbeta clonotypes obtained by the gDNA method from a few donors, generation probabilities were computed with OLGA. TCRdb limited this immuneACCESS table to in-frame rearrangements with V and J called. A share of clones is missing; checked studies link under half to unresolved V genes, and the rest is unexplained. The V and J calls and clone size were taken over from that table, and D and trimming were inferred from the DNA. Counted in this sample were roughly 600,000 clones; 95% to 98% of them appeared once. Of the sample, more than 0.3% is held by the ten largest clones.

To note about this clone: Its antigen specificity is not known. No much larger clone exists at a distance of one base, and base qualities are not known.

The clonotype comes from a man aged 25 to 40 in good health. Source material: naive CD8+ T cells sorted from blood. The meaning of the sample's cell subset or site label: CD45RA+CCR7+.

The DNA reads TGCGCCAGCAGCCAATTCACGGACTACGAGCAGTACTTC. The encoded protein is CASSQFTDYEQYF. The sequence is built from TRBV4-3 and TRBJ2-7; the D gene lacks a confident call. Based on the germline V gene, the CDR1 and CDR2 sequences are LGHNA and YSLEER. The CDR3 has 13 amino acids, counting the end cysteine and phenylalanine. The read is trimmed to its CDR3 DNA, 39 bases read in frame from base 1. V is clipped by 2 bases and J by 3 bases, and the sequence between their germline boundaries is 8 bases long.